This T cell receptor (beta chain) was obtained from a study of shared clonotypes between healthy human individuals. Study summary: Sampling drew on donors who were two women and three men aged 18 to 49. Plates per donor: three CD4 naive, three CD4 memory, two CD8 naive, one CD8 memory. Study-wide results and limits: Compared with clonotypes that all four donors shared, non-shared clonotypes had lower generation probabilities. An expected dependence of interdonor clonotype sharing on sequencing depth was noted.

Remarks on this clone: The antigen remains unidentified. Additional DNA sequences in this sample encode the identical CDR3.

Profiled with immunoSEQ multiplex PCR; TCRdb holds only in-frame clones, not every one. Here the sample spans about 2.2 million clones, 93% being singletons. V shed 3 bases and J shed 3 bases, with 9 bases lying between them. The germline gives CDR1 MGHRA, CDR2 YSYEKL. The CDR3 is 13 amino acids. Terminally differentiated effector memory CD45RA+ cells were excluded from the naive CD8 cells, which were CD45RO-negative and positively selected for CCR7. The V and J genes are TRBV4-1 and TRBJ2-7; D is tentatively TRBD1 or TRBD2 (5 bases each). The sequencing input was naive CD8+ T cells from PBMCs. The receptor comes from a man aged 18 to 29 in good health. Some clones in this sample may be carry-over from other donors' samples. The CDR3 is CASSQVGGYEQYF. The CDR3, as DNA: TGCGCCAGCAGCCAGGTTGGGGGCTACGAGCAGTACTTC.